These T cell receptor beta chains were read from a single sample in a study of blood T cell repertoires in COVID-19. The assay was immunoSEQ multiplex PCR, and TCRdb's table has in-frame clones only and misses some. The sample carries around 190,000 clones, roughly nine tenths recorded once. The sample comprised peripheral blood. These receptors originate from an older man with active or convalescent COVID-19. The CDR3 runs from the conserved cysteine through the conserved F or W. Fields, in order: V gene, D gene, clone size, J gene, CDR3 protein, CDR3 DNA. D genes are given only for firm matches. Size is omitted from some rows. Given values are once, few, many or a class for expanded clones.

V gene: TRBV18
D gene: TRBD1
clone size: NA
J gene: TRBJ1-2
CDR3 protein: CASSPRTPGQGIGYTF
CDR3 DNA: TGTGCCAGCTCACCCCGGACCCCGGGACAGGGGATCGGCTACACCTTC

V gene: TRBV2
D gene: NA
clone size: NA
J gene: TRBJ1-3
CDR3 protein: CAAQRGMAGNTIYF
CDR3 DNA: TGTGCAGCTCAACGGGGGATGGCTGGAAACACCATATATTTT

V gene: TRBV7-2
D gene: NA
clone size: NA
J gene: TRBJ1-5
CDR3 protein: CASSLDPSGNQPQHF
CDR3 DNA: TGTGCCAGCAGCTTAGACCCCTCGGGCAATCAGCCCCAGCATTTT

V gene: TRBV7-2
D gene: TRBD2
clone size: NA
J gene: TRBJ2-1
CDR3 protein: CASSLQRGGRNEQFF
CDR3 DNA: TGTGCCAGCAGCTTACAGCGGGGCGGGAGGAATGAGCAGTTCTTC

V gene: TRBV30
D gene: NA
clone size: many
J gene: TRBJ1-2
CDR3 protein: CAWSERGGYTF
CDR3 DNA: TGTGCCTGGAGTGAGAGAGGTGGCTACACCTTC

V gene: TRBV12-3/TRBV12-4
D gene: NA
clone size: NA
J gene: TRBJ2-7
CDR3 protein: CASSLSRHEQYF
CDR3 DNA: TGTGCCAGCAGTTTAAGCCGCCACGAGCAGTACTTC

V gene: TRBV2
D gene: TRBD2
clone size: NA
J gene: TRBJ2-1
CDR3 protein: CASIGAGVHFSYNEQFF
CDR3 DNA: TGTGCCAGCATCGGGGCGGGAGTCCACTTTTCCTACAATGAGCAGTTCTTC

V gene: TRBV6-2/TRBV6-3
D gene: TRBD1
clone size: NA
J gene: TRBJ1-5
CDR3 protein: CASSYRTGVQPQHF
CDR3 DNA: TGTGCCAGCAGTTACCGGACAGGGGTCCAGCCCCAGCATTTT

V gene: TRBV5-6
D gene: NA
clone size: NA
J gene: TRBJ1-5
CDR3 protein: CASSLWRFSNQPQHF
CDR3 DNA: TGTGCCAGCAGCTTGTGGAGGTTTAGCAATCAGCCCCAGCATTTT

V gene: TRBV14
D gene: NA
clone size: NA
J gene: TRBJ1-2
CDR3 protein: CASSQDQAGFKGYTF
CDR3 DNA: TGTGCCAGCAGCCAAGATCAAGCAGGTTTTAAGGGCTACACCTTC

V gene: TRBV7-2
D gene: NA
clone size: NA
J gene: TRBJ1-2
CDR3 protein: CASSLRQYGYTF
CDR3 DNA: TGTGCCAGCAGCCTTAGACAGTATGGCTACACCTTC

V gene: TRBV13
D gene: TRBD1
clone size: NA
J gene: TRBJ1-2
CDR3 protein: CASSFGTAKLGYTF
CDR3 DNA: TGTGCCAGCAGCTTTGGGACAGCGAAACTTGGCTACACCTTC

V gene: TRBV24-1
D gene: NA
clone size: NA
J gene: TRBJ1-1
CDR3 protein: CATSDYGSGEAFF
CDR3 DNA: TGTGCCACCAGTGATTACGGTTCGGGTGAAGCTTTCTTT

V gene: TRBV2
D gene: NA
clone size: NA
J gene: TRBJ1-5
CDR3 protein: CASSPQGPLFNQPQHF
CDR3 DNA: TGTGCCAGCAGTCCACAGGGTCCACTCTTCAATCAGCCCCAGCATTTT

V gene: TRBV18
D gene: TRBD1
clone size: once
J gene: TRBJ2-3
CDR3 protein: CASSPPGQSTDTQYF
CDR3 DNA: TGTGCCAGCTCACCACCGGGACAGTCCACAGATACGCAGTATTTT

V gene: TRBV4-3
D gene: NA
clone size: NA
J gene: TRBJ1-4
CDR3 protein: CASNRVVGEKLFF
CDR3 DNA: TGCGCCAGCAACAGGGTTGTTGGAGAAAAACTGTTTTTT

V gene: TRBV5-1
D gene: TRBD1
clone size: NA
J gene: TRBJ2-7
CDR3 protein: CASSPTGTGVYEQYF
CDR3 DNA: TGCGCCAGCAGCCCCACCGGGACAGGGGTCTACGAGCAGTACTTC

V gene: TRBV2
D gene: TRBD2
clone size: few
J gene: TRBJ2-1
CDR3 protein: CASSEEAGGRSEQFF
CDR3 DNA: TGTGCCAGCAGTGAAGAAGCGGGGGGGCGTAGTGAGCAGTTCTTC

V gene: TRBV6-2/TRBV6-3
D gene: TRBD2
clone size: NA
J gene: TRBJ2-1
CDR3 protein: CASSPLAGSYNEQFF
CDR3 DNA: TGTGCCAGCAGTCCGCTAGCGGGTTCCTACAATGAGCAGTTCTTC

V gene: TRBV18
D gene: TRBD1
clone size: NA
J gene: TRBJ2-2
CDR3 protein: CASSPRTGTNTGELFF
CDR3 DNA: TGTGCCAGCTCACCACGGACAGGGACGAACACCGGGGAGCTGTTTTTT

V gene: TRBV7-2
D gene: TRBD1
clone size: NA
J gene: TRBJ1-1
CDR3 protein: CASSFRQGRNTEAFF
CDR3 DNA: TGTGCCAGCAGCTTTCGACAGGGACGGAACACTGAAGCTTTCTTT

V gene: TRBV3-1/TRBV3-2
D gene: TRBD2
clone size: NA
J gene: TRBJ2-1
CDR3 protein: CASSQVLSGRAGYNEQFF
CDR3 DNA: TGTGCCAGCAGCCAGGTACTTAGCGGGAGGGCCGGGTACAATGAGCAGTTCTTC